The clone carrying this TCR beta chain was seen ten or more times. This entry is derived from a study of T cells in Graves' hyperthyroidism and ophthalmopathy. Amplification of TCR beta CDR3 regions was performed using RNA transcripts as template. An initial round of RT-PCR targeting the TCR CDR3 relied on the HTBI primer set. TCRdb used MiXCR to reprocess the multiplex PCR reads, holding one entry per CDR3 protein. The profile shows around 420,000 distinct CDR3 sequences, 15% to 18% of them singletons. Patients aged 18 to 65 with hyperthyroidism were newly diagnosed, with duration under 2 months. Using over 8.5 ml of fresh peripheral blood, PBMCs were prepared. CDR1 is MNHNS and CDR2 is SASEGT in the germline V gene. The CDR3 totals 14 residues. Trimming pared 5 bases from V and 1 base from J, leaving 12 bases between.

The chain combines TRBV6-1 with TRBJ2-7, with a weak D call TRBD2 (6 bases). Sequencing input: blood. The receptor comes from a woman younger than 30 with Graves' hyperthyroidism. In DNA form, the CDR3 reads TGTGCCAGCAGTCTCATAGCGGTTTCCTACGAGCAGTACTTC. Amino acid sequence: CASSLIAVSYEQYF.